At least ten counts were recorded for the clone carrying this T cell receptor (beta chain). This sample was taken from a study of T cells in Graves' hyperthyroidism and ophthalmopathy. This CDR3 has 14 amino acids. The ends lost 4 bases at V and 2 bases at J; junction bases unmatched: 6. Germline lookup yields CDR1 SGHDT and CDR2 YYEEEE. Regions amplified from RNA transcripts were the TCR beta CDR3 regions. Initially, a first-round RT-PCR of the TCR CDR3 employed the HTBI primer set. TCRdb fed the multiplex PCR reads into MiXCR, producing one record per CDR3 protein. The table lists approximately 380,000 distinct CDR3 sequences, over 12% of them singletons. PBMCs came from 9 to 10 ml fresh peripheral blood.

The J gene is TRBJ2-7, the V gene TRBV5-6; 7 bases match TRBD1. Sample: blood. This clonotype was obtained from a man aged 45-65 years with Graves' ophthalmopathy. CDR3 in DNA: TGTGCCAGCAGCCTAGCCGGGACAGCCTACGAGCAGTACTTC. Its protein product is CASSLAGTAYEQYF.